This TCR beta chain was obtained from a study of T cell changes during pregnancy in multiple sclerosis. This clone was observed a single time. This CDR3 has 12 residues. With 6 bases removed from V and 7 bases from J, the gap between germline ends came to 7 bases. CDR1 and CDR2 (germline): MNHEY, SMNVEV (reference sequence). TCRdb keeps only in-frame clones here, not all; method: immunoSEQ multiplex PCR. The sample records about 86,000 clones, 80% to 95% being singletons. The sequence was collected from a female donor in good health, enrolled as a control in a pregnancy study. The source material was peripheral blood, sampled in the first trimester of pregnancy. The V and J genes are TRBV27 and TRBJ1-6; D uncertain. CDR3 nucleotides: TGTGCCAGCAGCCGCGGCAATTCACCCCTCCACTTT. This encodes CASSRGNSPLHF.